A single sample is the source of the 18 T cell receptor beta chains below, sequenced in a study of HIV-infected patients and healthy controls. Reverse transcription used 500 to 550 ng RNA and constant-region primers for alpha and beta. Each of the alpha and beta chains got its own library through chain-specific third strand synthesis with indices. TCRdb reanalysed the 5' RACE reads using MiXCR and keeps one entry per CDR3 protein. This table holds around 7,800 distinct CDR3 sequences, approximately 6.1% found once. All unsorted peripheral T cells were captured because whole blood was used without fractionation. The sequencing here drew on blood, taken before antiretroviral therapy. These receptors originate from an adult with HIV infection.

By share, this clonotype ranks as medium-sized. The chain employs TRBV18 and TRBJ1-5; perhaps TRBD1 as D (5 bases). The CDR3 sequence is 15 residues long. Germline assignment: CDR1 KGHSH and CDR2 LQKENI. V was clipped by 3 bases and J by 7 bases, with 16 bases between them. CDR3 amino acids: CASSPGGTVGQPQHF. In DNA form, the CDR3 reads TGTGCCAGCTCACCCGGGGGGACTGTTGGACAGCCCCAGCATTTT.

The table lists this clonotype with many counts. The V gene is TRBV7-2, the J gene TRBJ1-5; D gene uncertain. The V end was cut by 3 bases, the J end by 5 bases, with 8 bases between. Germline V gene sequence: CDR1 SGHTA, CDR2 FQGNSA. This CDR3 comprises 13 residues. CDR3 bases: TGTGCCAGCAGCTTCGCGGGATATCAGCCCCAGCATTTT. It translates to CASSFAGYQPQHF.

The J gene is TRBJ2-1, the V gene TRBV7-9; no clear D. The germline V gene has CDR1 SEHNR and CDR2 FQNEAQ (reference sequence). V shed 1 base and J shed 0 bases, with 10 bases lying between them. CDR3 length: 16 residues. The CDR3 spells CASSLGRSFSYNEQFF. CDR3 nucleotide sequence: TGTGCCAGCAGCTTAGGCAGGTCTTTCTCCTACAATGAGCAGTTCTTC.

This clonotype was counted many times. The rearrangement uses TRBV7-9 and TRBJ2-1; no clear D. V was pared by 2 bases and J by 10 bases, with 12 bases between. CDR3 length equals 13 residues. The germline V gene has CDR1 SEHNR and CDR2 FQNEAQ (reference sequence). The DNA for the CDR3 is TGTGCCAGCAGCTTACCCTCTGAATTAGAGCAGTTCTTC. Residues: CASSLPSELEQFF.

This clonotype was seen ten or more times. J is TRBJ1-1 and V is TRBV4-2, with D unresolved. The CDR3 totals 16 residues. The V end lost 4 bases, the J end lost 4 bases, and 19 bases lay between the germline ends. CDR1 is LGHNA and CDR2 is YNFKEQ in the germline V gene. CDR3 region: CASSPPKPGGATEAFF. CDR3 in DNA: TGTGCCAGCAGCCCCCCGAAACCCGGCGGAGCCACTGAAGCTTTCTTT.

This clonotype was found many times. This chain joins TRBV12-3 or TRBV12-4 and TRBJ2-2; D is unclear. Trimming took 3 bases from V and 5 from J, leaving 7 bases between them. This CDR3 has 13 amino acids. The CDR3 DNA follows: TGTGCCAGCAGTTTGAACCCGACCGGGGAGCTGTTTTTT. This translates into CASSLNPTGELFF.

This clonotype occurred many times. The chain has TRBV7-2 and TRBJ2-1; 8 nucleotides line up with TRBD1. The V and J ends lost 5 bases and 4 bases, in that order; junction bases with no gene match: 4. Germline V CDR1 and CDR2: SGHTA, FQGNSA. The CDR3 loop spans 14 amino acids. CDR3 amino acids: CASSGDRRYNEQFF. CDR3 DNA: TGTGCCAGCAGCGGGGACAGGAGATACAATGAGCAGTTCTTC.

This clonotype came up many times. The CDR3 DNA reads TGTGCCAGTAGTATCCTAACCATGGATGGCTACACCTTC. It is translated as CASSILTMDGYTF. The chain combines TRBV19 with TRBJ1-2; D gene unclear. CDR3 length: 13 amino acids. Germline values: CDR1 LNHDA, CDR2 SQIVND (reference sequence). The V end was cut by 3 bases, the J end by 6 bases, with 11 bases between.

The chain links TRBV19 to TRBJ1-1, with 7 positions matching TRBD1. CDR1 is LNHDA, CDR2 SQIVND, per germline (reference sequence). The CDR3 consists of 12 residues. J lost 4 bases, V lost 8 bases, and 4 bases had no gene match. CDR3 region: CASSRGLTEAFF. The CDR3 nucleotides are TGTGCCAGTTCGAGGGGGCTCACTGAAGCTTTCTTT.

This clonotype was seen at least ten times. The rearrangement uses TRBV9 and TRBJ2-3, with 12 nucleotides matching TRBD2. The CDR3 is 16 residues long. V shed 1 base and J 5 bases; nucleotides not matched to a gene: 5. The germline gives CDR1 SGDLS, CDR2 YYNGEE. The CDR3 loop is CASSVYLAGGQDTQYF. Here the CDR3 DNA reads TGTGCCAGCAGCGTATACCTAGCGGGGGGGCAAGATACGCAGTATTTT.

Sample share makes this clonotype medium-sized. The chain combines TRBV6-2 or TRBV6-3 with TRBJ2-7; 8 nucleotides agree with TRBD1. Trimming took 2 bases from V and 2 from J; bases not matched to a gene: 5. Germline-derived CDR1 and CDR2 are MNHEY and SVGEGT. CDR3 length: 15 residues. CDR3 protein: CASSYVGDRPYEQYF. The CDR3 DNA is TGTGCCAGCAGTTACGTCGGGGACAGGCCCTACGAGCAGTACTTC.

This clonotype was observed at least ten times. This chain connects TRBV6-5 to TRBJ1-1; 7 bases are shared with TRBD1. Germline loops: CDR1 MNHEY, CDR2 SVGAGI. V gave up 2 bases and J gave up 1 base; unmatched junction bases: 7. This CDR3 comprises 16 residues. The CDR3 sequence: CASSYGRQGTNTEAFF. The CDR3 DNA is TGTGCCAGCAGTTACGGGAGACAGGGTACGAACACTGAAGCTTTCTTT.

Ten or more counts support this clonotype. The rearrangement uses TRBV19 and TRBJ2-4; D is undetermined. The germline CDR1 and CDR2 sequences are LNHDA and SQIVND (reference sequence). Between the trimmed V and J ends, which lost 3 bases and 6 bases, there was a span of 6 bases. This CDR3 contains 12 residues. The CDR3 reads CASSISGNIQYF. The DNA of the CDR3 is TGTGCCAGTAGTATTTCCGGAAACATTCAGTACTTC.

This clonotype was recorded at least ten times. This chain connects TRBV20-1 to TRBJ2-5, with D perhaps given as TRBD1 or TRBD2 (7 bases each). Trimming cost V 3 bases and J 4 bases, with 12 bases left between them. The germline V gene has CDR1 DFQATT and CDR2 SNEGSKA (reference sequence). The CDR3 consists of 13 residues. The CDR3 reads CSARGRGPETQYF. The CDR3 region has the DNA TGCAGTGCTAGGGGGAGGGGGCCAGAGACCCAGTACTTC.

This clonotype was observed a handful of times. The rearrangement joins TRBV27 to TRBJ2-1; maybe TRBD2 (6 bases). CDR1 is MNHEY and CDR2 is SMNVEV in the germline V gene (reference sequence). This CDR3 comprises 14 residues. Trimming took 5 bases from V and 0 from J, leaving 8 bases between them. The chain's CDR3 is CASSPRGSYNEQFF. CDR3 coding DNA: TGTGCCAGCAGTCCGCGGGGCTCCTACAATGAGCAGTTCTTC.

This clonotype has a count of ten or more. The CDR3 is CASSYSTGTGNTEAFF. Written as DNA, the CDR3 is TGTGCCAGCAGTTACTCCACCGGGACAGGCAACACTGAAGCTTTCTTT. V and J are TRBV6-2 or TRBV6-3 and TRBJ1-1; 8 bases fit TRBD1. The V gene's germline CDR1 is MNHEY and CDR2 SVGEGT. The ends lost 0 bases at V and 2 bases at J; junction bases unmatched: 5. There are 16 residues in the CDR3.

Within the sample, this clonotype is medium-sized (0.01 to 0.1%). The rearrangement links TRBV20-1 to TRBJ2-3, with TRBD2 matching 7 bases. The V gene's germline CDR1 is DFQATT and CDR2 SNEGSKA (reference sequence). The V and J ends lost 0 bases and 2 bases, in that order; junction bases with no gene match: 8. The CDR3 spans 16 residues. The CDR3 here is CSARERLAEHTDTQYF. The CDR3 bases are TGCAGTGCTAGAGAACGGCTAGCGGAACACACAGATACGCAGTATTTT.

The chain carries TRBV29-1 and TRBJ1-2; a possible D gene is TRBD1 (5 bases). The CDR3 is 14 residues long. Germline V lookup: CDR1 SQVTM, CDR2 ANQGSEA. V lost 1 base to trimming and J lost 3 bases, with 12 bases between them. The CDR3 spells CSVEGHDSYYGYTF. The CDR3 DNA is TGCAGCGTTGAAGGACATGACAGCTACTATGGCTACACCTTC.